This TCR beta chain was captured by sequencing in a study of radiotherapy plus CTLA-4 blockade in lung cancer. Study-wide background: Among all patients, approximately 18% showed objective responses, while roughly 28% had disease control.

Measured with immunoSEQ multiplex PCR; TCRdb has only the in-frame clones, and not every one. The sample holds 30,000 to 35,000 clones; 60% to 75% are singletons and the top ten take approximately 4%. V was shortened by 5 bases and J by 0 bases, with 24 bases between the two germline ends. This CDR3 contains 19 residues. Germline V CDR1 and CDR2: SGHTA, FQGNSA. The chain joins TRBV7-2 to TRBJ2-3, with D perhaps matching TRBD2 (6 bases). The sample here was peripheral blood, taken from a patient treated with radiotherapy plus ipilimumab. The TCR sequence derives from a human donor with non-small cell lung cancer who had stable disease on radiotherapy plus ipilimumab. This CDR3 reads CASSLDSHLASSSTDTQYF. Written as DNA, the CDR3 is TGTGCCAGCAGCCTAGATAGCCACCTAGCGAGTTCTAGCACAGATACGCAGTATTTT.